Below are 16 T cell receptor beta chains sequenced from a single sample in a study of T cell clonotyping in hematopoietic cell transplantation. Data came from immunoSEQ multiplex PCR; TCRdb stores just in-frame clones and leaves some out. Among about 43,000 clones listed, 95% were seen once. Sequencing was carried out using peripheral blood mononuclear cells. These receptors were obtained from a man aged 30 to 39 in good health. Some clones in this sample may be carry-over from other donors' samples.

The chain has TRBV7-6 and TRBJ1-2; weak D call: TRBD1 (5 bases). Trimming cost V 2 bases and J 4 bases, with 17 bases left between them. Looked up from germline, CDR1 is SGHVS and CDR2 is FNYEAQ. CDR3 size: 16 residues. The CDR3 region is CASSLLSGQVSYGYTF. The CDR3 coding sequence is TGTGCCAGCAGCTTACTGTCGGGGCAAGTAAGCTATGGCTACACCTTC.

This rearrangement joins TRBV7-9 to TRBJ1-2; possibly TRBD1 for D (5 bases). The CDR3 runs 13 residues. Trimming shortened V by 4 bases and J by 4 bases, and 10 bases separated the two germline ends. The germline gives CDR1 SEHNR, CDR2 FQNEAQ (reference sequence). The CDR3 coding sequence is TGTGCCAGCAGCTCGGACACCACCTATGGCTACACCTTC. Translating it yields CASSSDTTYGYTF.

The chain recombines TRBV7-2 with TRBJ1-5; no definite D call. There are 13 residues in the CDR3. V gave up 1 base and J gave up 8 bases, with 9 bases separating them. Germline CDR1 and CDR2: SGHTA and FQGNSA. The CDR3 DNA reads TGTGCCAGCAGCTTAGAACAGTTCGAGCCCCAGCATTTT. Amino acids: CASSLEQFEPQHF.

The CDR3 DNA sequence: TGTGCCAGCACCGTGATACAGGGGGGCATTCAGTACTTC. Translating it yields CASTVIQGGIQYF. The chain joins TRBV5-4 to TRBJ2-4, with TRBD1 matching over 8 bases. Per germline, CDR1 SGHNT and CDR2 YYREEE (reference sequence). The V segment lost 6 bases and the J segment 9 bases; nucleotides outside the gene matches: 8. This CDR3 has 13 amino acids.

This chain uses TRBV10-3 with TRBJ1-1; perhaps TRBD1 as D (6 bases). Germline V gene sequence: CDR1 ENHRY, CDR2 SYGVKD. CDR3 size: 11 residues. Deletions cut 6 bases from V and 11 bases from J, with 13 bases between. CDR3 nucleotides: TGTGCCATCAGCACAGGGAGGGACGCTTTCTTT. It specifies CAISTGRDAFF.

The chain employs TRBV30 and TRBJ2-7, with 7 bases lining up with TRBD2. The V gene's germline CDR1 is GTSNPN and CDR2 SVGIG (reference sequence). The CDR3 spans 13 residues. With V trimmed by 0 bases and J by 6 bases, 5 bases remained unmatched. The CDR3 DNA follows: TGTGCCTGGAGTGTACTTAGGGAGGGCGAGCAGTACTTC. Translation: CAWSVLREGEQYF.

The chain employs TRBV6-4 and TRBJ2-3; 7 bases match TRBD2. The CDR3 is 15 amino acids. Trimming took 3 bases from V and 2 from J; bases not matched to a gene: 5. Germline values: CDR1 MRHNA, CDR2 SNTAGT. CDR3 sequence (DNA): TGTGCCAGCAGTGAATCCGGGGGGTCCACAGATACGCAGTATTTT. This translates into CASSESGGSTDTQYF.

The V gene is TRBV5-1, the J gene TRBJ2-6; 7 nucleotides match TRBD1. This CDR3 region has 15 residues. Per the germline V gene, CDR1 is SGHRS and CDR2 is YFSETQ. V lost 6 bases, J lost 0 bases, and 3 bases stayed unmatched. As DNA, the CDR3 is TGCGCCAGCACTCGACAGGGCTCTGGGGCCAACGTCCTGACTTTC. This sequence encodes CASTRQGSGANVLTF.

This chain uses TRBV4-3 with TRBJ2-1; possible D gene TRBD2, 6 bases. With 3 bases removed from V and 7 bases from J, the gap between germline ends came to 16 bases. The germline gives CDR1 LGHNA, CDR2 YSLEER. This CDR3 is built from 15 residues. The CDR3 sequence is CASSHEFRGSNEQFF. Here the CDR3 DNA reads TGCGCCAGCAGCCATGAGTTTCGGGGGTCAAATGAGCAGTTCTTC.

V gene TRBV27 combines with J gene TRBJ1-5; TRBD1 aligns across 8 bases. This CDR3 is 15 amino acids long. Germline lookup yields CDR1 MNHEY and CDR2 SMNVEV (reference sequence). Unmatched junction bases numbered 10, after V lost 10 bases and J lost 2 bases. CDR3 protein: CANPQGEGGNQPQHF. DNA for the CDR3: TGTGCCAACCCACAGGGGGAGGGTGGCAATCAGCCCCAGCATTTT.

The chain employs TRBV2 and TRBJ1-5, with D possibly being TRBD1 (6 bases). Trimming left V 9 bases short and J 7 bases short, with 16 bases between. Germline CDR1 reads SNHLY; CDR2 reads FYNNEI. The CDR3 extends over 13 amino acids. As DNA, the CDR3 is TGTGCCAGAGAGAGGGACACGGTACAGCCCCAGCATTTT. Translation: CARERDTVQPQHF.

The chain employs TRBV5-6 and TRBJ2-5, with 11 bases fitting TRBD2. The CDR3 totals 14 residues. V was clipped by 2 bases and J by 3 bases; unmatched bases: 0. Per germline, CDR1 SGHDT and CDR2 YYEEEE. CDR3 in amino acids: CASSLLAGEETQYF. As DNA, the CDR3 is TGTGCCAGCAGCTTACTAGCGGGAGAAGAGACCCAGTACTTC.

The genes are TRBV20-1 and TRBJ1-3; D may be TRBD1 (5 bases). Looked up from germline, CDR1 is DFQATT and CDR2 is SNEGSKA (reference sequence). V lost 6 bases to trimming and J lost 9 bases, with 12 bases between them. The CDR3 sequence is 11 residues long. The CDR3 nucleotides read TGCAGTGCCCCGAACGGGGGCACCATATATTTT. Its protein is CSAPNGGTIYF.

This clone was seen once. This chain connects TRBV18 to TRBJ1-1; 9 nucleotides match TRBD1. The V gene end was trimmed by 6 bases and the J gene end by 0 bases; junction bases not matched to a gene: 8. There are 16 residues in the CDR3. CDR1 and CDR2 from the germline V gene are KGHSH and LQKENI. CDR3 nucleotide sequence: TGTGCCAGCTCGTCAACAGGGGGCTCCATGAACACTGAAGCTTTCTTT. Translated: CASSSTGGSMNTEAFF. Together with reference TRBV18 and TRBJ1-1, the CDR3 gives the full variable domain: NAGVMQNPRHLVRRRGQEARLRCSPMKGHSHVYWYRQLPEEGLKFMVYLQKENIIDESGMPKERFSAEFPKEGPSILRIQQVVRGDSAAYFCASSSTGGSMNTEAFFGQGTRLTVV.

This clone was recorded once. The chain joins TRBV28 to TRBJ2-7; D possibly corresponds to TRBD1 (6 bases). CDR3 length equals 13 residues. V dropped 10 bases and J dropped 4 bases, with 17 bases sitting between them. Germline V lookup: CDR1 MDHEN, CDR2 SYDVKM. The CDR3, as DNA: TGTGCCACCTACAGGGCCCATCCTTACGAGCAGTACTTC. It translates to CATYRAHPYEQYF.

To note about this clone: At the DNA level, this CDR3 is encoded by other sequences in the same sample as well. The chain has TRBV29-1 and TRBJ2-7; a weak D match, TRBD1 (5 bases). Trimming shortened V by 4 bases and J by 3 bases, and 10 bases separated the two germline ends. The CDR3 is made up of 12 amino acids. Germline V lookup: CDR1 SQVTM, CDR2 ANQGSEA. CDR3 coding DNA: TGCAGCGTTGTACGCGACAGCTACGAGCAGTACTTC. Protein product: CSVVRDSYEQYF.